This T cell receptor beta chain was documented in a study of blood T cell repertoires in COVID-19. In the authors' workflow: Amplified reference gene primers provided the basis for estimating nucleated cell counts. TCRdb's table, derived via immunoSEQ multiplex PCR, lists solely in-frame clones and lacks some. V and J calls plus clone size are reproduced from that table; the DNA served to infer D and trimming. The table shows about 200,000 clones, with roughly 90% occurring only once. Germline V lookup: CDR1 SGHRS, CDR2 YFSETQ. V was clipped by 5 bases and J by 5 bases, with 13 bases between them. The CDR3 contains 13 residues. Recruitment covered about two dozen US areas and drew participants whose ages spanned roughly 18 to 100 years. Participants were placed into cohorts based on the clinical history they reported.

The TCR sequence derives from a woman younger than 45 with acute COVID-19. The chain carries TRBV5-1 and TRBJ2-5, with D unresolved. The sequencing sample was made of PBMCs or T cells enriched from blood (not recorded which). The CDR3 protein is CASRPWNGETQYF. The CDR3 DNA reads as TGCGCCAGCAGACCCTGGAACGGGGAGACCCAGTACTTC.